Below, one T cell receptor beta chain is given with its context. The sample comes from a study of T cell changes during pregnancy in multiple sclerosis. CDR1 SGHTS and CDR2 YDEGEE come from the germline V gene. This CDR3 has 15 amino acids. With 0 bases clipped from V and 0 bases from J, the junction kept 1 base outside the gene matches. Assay used: immunoSEQ multiplex PCR; TCRdb lists only in-frame clones, some missing. The sample carries around 88,000 clones, roughly 90% recorded once. The clonotype originates from a female donor with multiple sclerosis, enrolled in a pregnancy study. The specimen was peripheral blood, collected in the first trimester of pregnancy. The rearrangement links TRBV5-8 to TRBJ2-3; TRBD1 agrees at 7 bases. The CDR3 reads CASSLEGQSTDTQYF. The CDR3 DNA reads as TGTGCCAGCAGCTTGGAGGGACAGAGCACAGATACGCAGTATTTT.